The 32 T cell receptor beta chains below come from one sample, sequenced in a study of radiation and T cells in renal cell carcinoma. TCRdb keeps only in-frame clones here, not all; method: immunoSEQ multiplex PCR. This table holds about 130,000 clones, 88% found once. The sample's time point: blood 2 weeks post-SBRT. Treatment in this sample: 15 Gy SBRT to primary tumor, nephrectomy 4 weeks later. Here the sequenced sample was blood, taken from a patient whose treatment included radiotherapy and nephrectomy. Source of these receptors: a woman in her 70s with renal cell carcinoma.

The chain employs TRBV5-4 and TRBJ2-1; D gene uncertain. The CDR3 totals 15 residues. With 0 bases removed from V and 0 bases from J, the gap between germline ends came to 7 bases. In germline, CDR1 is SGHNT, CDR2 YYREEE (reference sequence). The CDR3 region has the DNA TGTGCCAGCAGCTTGGAGGCAGTCTCCTACAATGAGCAGTTCTTC. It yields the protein CASSLEAVSYNEQFF.

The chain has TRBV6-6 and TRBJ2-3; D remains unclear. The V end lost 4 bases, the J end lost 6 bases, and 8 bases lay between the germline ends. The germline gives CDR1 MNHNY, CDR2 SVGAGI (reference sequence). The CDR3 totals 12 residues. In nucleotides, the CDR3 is TGTGCCAGCAGTTCGCTGGGGGATACGCAGTATTTT. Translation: CASSSLGDTQYF.

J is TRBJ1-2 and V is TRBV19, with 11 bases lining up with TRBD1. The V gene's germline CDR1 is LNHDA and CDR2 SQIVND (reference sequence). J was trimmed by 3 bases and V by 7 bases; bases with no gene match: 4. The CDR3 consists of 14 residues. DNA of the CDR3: TGTGCCAGTATCCCGGGACAGGGGGACTATGGCTACACCTTC. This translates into CASIPGQGDYGYTF. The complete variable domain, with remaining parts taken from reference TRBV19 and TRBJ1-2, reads DGGITQSPKYLFRKEGQNVTLSCEQNLNHDAMYWYRQDPGQGLRLIYYSQIVNDFQKGDIAEGYSVSREKKESFPLTVTSAQKNPTAFYLCASIPGQGDYGYTFGSGTRLTVV.

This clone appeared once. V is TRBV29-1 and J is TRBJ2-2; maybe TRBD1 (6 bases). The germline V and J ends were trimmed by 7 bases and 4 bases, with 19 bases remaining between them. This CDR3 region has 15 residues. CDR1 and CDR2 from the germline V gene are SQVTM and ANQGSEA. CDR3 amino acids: CSAQGSQGGTGELFF. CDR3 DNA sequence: TGCAGCGCCCAGGGGTCCCAAGGGGGCACCGGGGAGCTGTTTTTT.

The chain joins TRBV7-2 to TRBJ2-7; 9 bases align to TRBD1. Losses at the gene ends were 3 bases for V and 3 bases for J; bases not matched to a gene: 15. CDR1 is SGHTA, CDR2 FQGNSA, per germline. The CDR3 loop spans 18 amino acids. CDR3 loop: CASSFRGTGTIAIYEQYF. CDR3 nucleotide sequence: TGTGCCAGCAGCTTTAGGGGGACAGGGACCATTGCAATCTACGAGCAGTACTTC. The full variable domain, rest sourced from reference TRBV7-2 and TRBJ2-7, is GAGVSQSPSNKVTEKGKDVELRCDPISGHTALYWYRQSLGQGLEFLIYFQGNSAPDKSGLPSDRFSAERTGGSVSTLTIQRTQQEDSAVYLCASSFRGTGTIAIYEQYFGPGTRLTVT.

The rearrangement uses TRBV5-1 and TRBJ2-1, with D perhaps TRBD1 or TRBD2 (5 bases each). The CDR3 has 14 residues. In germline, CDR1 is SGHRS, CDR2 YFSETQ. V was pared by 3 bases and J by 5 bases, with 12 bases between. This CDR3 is CASSSGAGNNEQFF. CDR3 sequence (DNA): TGCGCCAGCAGCTCTGGGGCCGGGAACAATGAGCAGTTCTTC.

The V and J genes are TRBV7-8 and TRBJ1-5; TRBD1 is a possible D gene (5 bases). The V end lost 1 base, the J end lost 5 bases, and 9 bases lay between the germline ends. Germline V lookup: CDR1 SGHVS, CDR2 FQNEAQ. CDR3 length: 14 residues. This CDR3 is CASSLERGDQPQHF. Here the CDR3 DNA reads TGTGCCAGCAGCTTAGAACGGGGGGATCAGCCCCAGCATTTT.

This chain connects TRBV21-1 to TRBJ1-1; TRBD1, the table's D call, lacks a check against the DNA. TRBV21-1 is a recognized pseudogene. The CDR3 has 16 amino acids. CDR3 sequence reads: CASSKSRARVNTEAFF. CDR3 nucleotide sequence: TGTGCCAGCAGCAAATCCAGGGCCAGGGTGAACACTGAAGCTTTCTTT.

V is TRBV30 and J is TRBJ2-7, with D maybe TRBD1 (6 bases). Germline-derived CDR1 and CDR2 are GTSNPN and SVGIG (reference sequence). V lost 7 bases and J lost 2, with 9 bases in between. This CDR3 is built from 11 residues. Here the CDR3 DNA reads TGTGCCTTCGGACAGACCTACGAGCAGTACTTC. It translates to CAFGQTYEQYF. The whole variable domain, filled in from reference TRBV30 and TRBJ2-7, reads SQTIHQWPATLVQPVGSPLSLECTVEGTSNPNLYWYRQAAGRGLQLLFYSVGIGQISSEVPQNLSASRPQDRQFILSSKKLLLSDSGFYLCAFGQTYEQYFGPGTRLTVT.

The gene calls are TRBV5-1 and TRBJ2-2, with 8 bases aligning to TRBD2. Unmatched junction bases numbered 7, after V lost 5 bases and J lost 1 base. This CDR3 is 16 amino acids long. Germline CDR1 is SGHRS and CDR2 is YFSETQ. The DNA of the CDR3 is TGCGCCAGCAGGCACGGCGGGGGGCAGAACACCGGGGAGCTGTTTTTT. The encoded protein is CASRHGGGQNTGELFF.

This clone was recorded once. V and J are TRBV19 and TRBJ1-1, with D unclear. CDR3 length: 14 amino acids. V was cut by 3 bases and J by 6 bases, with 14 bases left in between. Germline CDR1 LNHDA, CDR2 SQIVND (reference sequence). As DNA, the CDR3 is TGTGCCAGTAGTATGAGATCAGGTTTCGCTGAAGCTTTCTTT. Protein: CASSMRSGFAEAFF.

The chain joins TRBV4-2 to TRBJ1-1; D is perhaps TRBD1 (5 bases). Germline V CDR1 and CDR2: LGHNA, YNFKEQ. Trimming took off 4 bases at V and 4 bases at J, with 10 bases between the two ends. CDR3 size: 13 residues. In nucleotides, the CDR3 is TGTGCCAGCAGCCGGGGGGGGGTCACTGAAGCTTTCTTT. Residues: CASSRGGVTEAFF.

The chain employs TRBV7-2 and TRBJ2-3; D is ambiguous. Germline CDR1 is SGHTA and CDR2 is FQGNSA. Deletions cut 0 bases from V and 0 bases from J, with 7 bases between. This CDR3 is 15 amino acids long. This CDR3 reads CASSLALHSTDTQYF. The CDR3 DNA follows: TGTGCCAGCAGCTTAGCCCTGCACAGCACAGATACGCAGTATTTT.

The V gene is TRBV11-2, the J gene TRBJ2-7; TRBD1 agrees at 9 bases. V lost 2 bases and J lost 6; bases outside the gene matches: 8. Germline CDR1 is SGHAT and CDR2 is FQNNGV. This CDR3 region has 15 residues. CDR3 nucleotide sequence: TGTGCCAGCAGCTTACAACAGGGGGCCTGGAGCGAGCAGTACTTC. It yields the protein CASSLQQGAWSEQYF.

In DNA form, the CDR3 reads TGTGCCTGGGGGAGGAACTTCCAATCGGAGCAGTTCTTC. Its protein is CAWGRNFQSEQFF. This chain links TRBV30 with TRBJ2-1, with TRBD2 as a possible D gene (6 bases). Per the germline V gene, CDR1 is GTSNPN and CDR2 is SVGIG (reference sequence). This CDR3 is 13 amino acids long. The V and J ends lost 5 bases and 10 bases respectively, with 18 bases between them.

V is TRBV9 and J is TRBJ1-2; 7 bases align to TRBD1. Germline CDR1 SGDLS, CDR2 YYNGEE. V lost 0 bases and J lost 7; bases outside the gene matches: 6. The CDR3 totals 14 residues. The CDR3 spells CASSVADRAGGYTF. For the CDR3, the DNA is TGTGCCAGCAGCGTAGCCGACAGGGCGGGTGGCTACACCTTC.

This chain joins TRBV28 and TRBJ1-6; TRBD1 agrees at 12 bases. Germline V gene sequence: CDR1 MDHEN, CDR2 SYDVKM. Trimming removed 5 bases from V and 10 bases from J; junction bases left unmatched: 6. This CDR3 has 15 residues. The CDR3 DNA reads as TGTGCCAGCAGTCGGGACAGGGGGCTTTTCTCACCCCTCCACTTT. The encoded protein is CASSRDRGLFSPLHF. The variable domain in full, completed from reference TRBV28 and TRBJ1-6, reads DVKVTQSSRYLVKRTGEKVFLECVQDMDHENMFWYRQDPGLGLRLIYFSYDVKMKEKGDIPEGYSVSREKKERFSLILESASTNQTSMYLCASSRDRGLFSPLHFGNGTRLTVT.

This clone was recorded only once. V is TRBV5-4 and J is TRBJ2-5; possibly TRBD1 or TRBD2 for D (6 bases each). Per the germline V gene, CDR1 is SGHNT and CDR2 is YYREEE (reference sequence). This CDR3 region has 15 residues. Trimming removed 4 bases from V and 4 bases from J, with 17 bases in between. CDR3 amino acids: CASSPRSGAVETQYF. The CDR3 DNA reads TGTGCCAGCAGCCCACGGTCGGGGGCTGTAGAGACCCAGTACTTC.

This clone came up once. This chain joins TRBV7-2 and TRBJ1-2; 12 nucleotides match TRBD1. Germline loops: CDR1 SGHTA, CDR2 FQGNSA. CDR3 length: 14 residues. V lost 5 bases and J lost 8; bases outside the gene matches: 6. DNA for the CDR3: TGTGCCAGCAGCGGCCGGGACAGGGGGCTGGGCTACACCTTC. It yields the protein CASSGRDRGLGYTF. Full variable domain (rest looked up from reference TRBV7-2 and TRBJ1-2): GAGVSQSPSNKVTEKGKDVELRCDPISGHTALYWYRQSLGQGLEFLIYFQGNSAPDKSGLPSDRFSAERTGGSVSTLTIQRTQQEDSAVYLCASSGRDRGLGYTFGSGTRLTVV.

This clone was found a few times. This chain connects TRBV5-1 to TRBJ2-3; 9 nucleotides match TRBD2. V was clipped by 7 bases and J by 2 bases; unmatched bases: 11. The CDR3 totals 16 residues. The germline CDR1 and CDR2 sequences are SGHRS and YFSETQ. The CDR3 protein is CASRGGLAGPTDTQYF. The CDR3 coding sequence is TGCGCCAGCCGCGGGGGGCTAGCGGGGCCCACAGATACGCAGTATTTT.

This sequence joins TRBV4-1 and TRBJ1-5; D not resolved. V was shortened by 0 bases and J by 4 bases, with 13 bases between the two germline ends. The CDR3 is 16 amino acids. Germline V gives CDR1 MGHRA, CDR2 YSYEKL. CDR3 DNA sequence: TGCGCCAGCAGCCAAGATAGAGGCAGCCAAAATCAGCCCCAGCATTTT. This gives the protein CASSQDRGSQNQPQHF.

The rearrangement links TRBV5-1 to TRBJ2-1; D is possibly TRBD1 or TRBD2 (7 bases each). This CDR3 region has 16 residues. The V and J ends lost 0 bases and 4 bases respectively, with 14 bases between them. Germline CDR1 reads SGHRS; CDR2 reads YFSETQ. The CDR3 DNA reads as TGCGCCAGCAGCTTGGGACAGGGACTAAATTACAATGAGCAGTTCTTC. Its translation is CASSLGQGLNYNEQFF.

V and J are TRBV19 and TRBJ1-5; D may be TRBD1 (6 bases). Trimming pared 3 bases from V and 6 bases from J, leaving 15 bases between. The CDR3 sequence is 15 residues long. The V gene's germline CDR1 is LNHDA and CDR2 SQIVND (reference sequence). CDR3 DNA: TGTGCCAGTAGTATGACGGGGGCACCGGGTCAGCCCCAGCATTTT. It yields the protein CASSMTGAPGQPQHF.

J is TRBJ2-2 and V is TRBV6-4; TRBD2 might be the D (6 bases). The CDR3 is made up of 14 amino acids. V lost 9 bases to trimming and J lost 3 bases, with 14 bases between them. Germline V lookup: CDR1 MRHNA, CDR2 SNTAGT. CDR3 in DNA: TGTGCCAGGAGGACCCCGGGGGACACCGGGGAGCTGTTTTTT. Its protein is CARRTPGDTGELFF.

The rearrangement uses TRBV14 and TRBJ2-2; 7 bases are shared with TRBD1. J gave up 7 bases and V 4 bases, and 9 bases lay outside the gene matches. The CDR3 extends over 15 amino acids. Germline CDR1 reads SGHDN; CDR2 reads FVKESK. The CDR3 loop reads CASSRHTGAGGELFF. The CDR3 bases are TGTGCCAGCAGCCGCCATACAGGGGCTGGCGGGGAGCTGTTTTTT.

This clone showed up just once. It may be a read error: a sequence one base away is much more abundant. The CDR3 sequence is CASSLDTNTEAFF. The CDR3 DNA is TGTGCCAGCAGCTTGGACACGAACACTGAAGCTTTCTTT. The chain carries TRBV5-6 and TRBJ1-1; no clear D. V gave up 0 bases and J gave up 1 base, with 4 bases separating them. The CDR3 contains 13 residues. Germline lookup yields CDR1 SGHDT and CDR2 YYEEEE.

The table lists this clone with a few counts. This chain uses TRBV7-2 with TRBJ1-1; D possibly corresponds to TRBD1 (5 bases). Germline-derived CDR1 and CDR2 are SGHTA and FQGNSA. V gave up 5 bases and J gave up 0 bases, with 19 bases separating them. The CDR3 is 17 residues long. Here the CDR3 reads CASSDLRQIPMNTEAFF. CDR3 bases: TGTGCCAGCAGCGACCTACGACAGATTCCAATGAACACTGAAGCTTTCTTT.

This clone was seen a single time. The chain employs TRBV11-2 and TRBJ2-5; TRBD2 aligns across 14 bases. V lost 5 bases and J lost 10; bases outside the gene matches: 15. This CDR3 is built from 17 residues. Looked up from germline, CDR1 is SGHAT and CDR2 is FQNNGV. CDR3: CASSQAGTSGGRAGQYF. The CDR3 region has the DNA TGTGCCAGCAGCCAAGCTGGGACTAGCGGGGGTCGAGCCGGCCAGTACTTC.

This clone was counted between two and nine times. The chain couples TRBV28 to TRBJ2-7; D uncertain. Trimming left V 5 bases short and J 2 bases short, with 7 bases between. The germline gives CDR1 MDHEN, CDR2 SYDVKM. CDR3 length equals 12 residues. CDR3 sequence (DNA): TGTGCCAGCAGTCAAGAAACCTACGAGCAGTACTTC. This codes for CASSQETYEQYF. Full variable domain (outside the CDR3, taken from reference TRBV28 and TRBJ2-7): DVKVTQSSRYLVKRTGEKVFLECVQDMDHENMFWYRQDPGLGLRLIYFSYDVKMKEKGDIPEGYSVSREKKERFSLILESASTNQTSMYLCASSQETYEQYFGPGTRLTVT.

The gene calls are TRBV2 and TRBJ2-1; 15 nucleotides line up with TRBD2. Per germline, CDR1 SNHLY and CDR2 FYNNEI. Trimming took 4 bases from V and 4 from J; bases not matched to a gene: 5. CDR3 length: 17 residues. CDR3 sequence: CASSGGTSGGRYNEQFF. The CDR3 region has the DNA TGTGCCAGCAGTGGCGGGACTAGCGGGGGGCGGTACAATGAGCAGTTCTTC.

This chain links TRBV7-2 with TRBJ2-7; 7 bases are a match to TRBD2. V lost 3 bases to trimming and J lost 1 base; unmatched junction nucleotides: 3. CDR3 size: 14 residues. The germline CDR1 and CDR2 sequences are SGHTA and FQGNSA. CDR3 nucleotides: TGTGCCAGCAGCTTTAGCGGGTCTTCCTACGAGCAGTACTTC. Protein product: CASSFSGSSYEQYF.

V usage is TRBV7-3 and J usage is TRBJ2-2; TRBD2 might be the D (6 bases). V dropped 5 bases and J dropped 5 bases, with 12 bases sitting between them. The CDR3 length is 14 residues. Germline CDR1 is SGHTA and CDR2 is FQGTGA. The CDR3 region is CASSPPGRTGELFF. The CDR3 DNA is TGTGCCAGCAGCCCCCCGGGGAGGACCGGGGAGCTGTTTTTT. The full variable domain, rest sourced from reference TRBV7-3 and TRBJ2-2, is GAGVSQTPSNKVTEKGKYVELRCDPISGHTALYWYRQSLGQGPEFLIYFQGTGAADDSGLPNDRFFAVRPEGSVSTLKIQRTERGDSAVYLCASSPPGRTGELFFGEGSRLTVL.